Following are 4 T cell receptor beta chains from one sample sequenced in a study of CD8 T cells in Susac syndrome. Reverse transcription used about 0.5 to 1 ug RNA and random hexamers. TCRdb re-analysed the immunoSEQ multiplex PCR reads in MiXCR, keeping a single row per CDR3 protein. The sample holds 92,000 or so distinct CDR3 sequences, roughly 96% seen once. The sequencing sample was made of CD8+ T cells from PBMCs. Receptor source: a human donor with Susac syndrome.

This chain joins TRBV3-1 and TRBJ2-7; a weak D match, TRBD2 (6 bases). Between the trimmed V and J ends, which lost 4 bases and 2 bases, there was a span of 18 bases. This CDR3 is 16 amino acids long. Germline assignment: CDR1 LGHDT and CDR2 YNNKEL (reference sequence). CDR3 region: CASSPEKRVLAYEQYF. CDR3 in DNA: TGTGCCAGCAGCCCGGAGAAGCGGGTCCTTGCCTACGAGCAGTACTTC.

The V and J genes are TRBV15 and TRBJ2-3; maybe TRBD2 (7 bases). The CDR3 loop spans 16 amino acids. Between the trimmed V and J ends, which lost 0 bases and 2 bases, there was a span of 12 bases. The germline CDR1 and CDR2 sequences are LNHNV and YYDKDF (reference sequence). The CDR3 loop is CATSREGGRVTDTQYF. DNA for the CDR3: TGTGCCACCAGCAGAGAGGGGGGGCGAGTCACAGATACGCAGTATTTT.

The rearrangement links TRBV30 to TRBJ2-5, with 7 bases matching TRBD1. V gave up 2 bases and J gave up 3 bases; unmatched junction bases: 3. Germline V gene data show CDR1 as GTSNPN and CDR2 as SVGIG (reference sequence). CDR3 length equals 13 residues. CDR3 nucleotide sequence: TGTGCCTGGAGTAGTGGGACAGAAGAGACCCAGTACTTC. Amino acids: CAWSSGTEETQYF.

The chain couples TRBV27 to TRBJ1-1; possible D gene TRBD1, 5 bases. This CDR3 spans 17 amino acids. Germline CDR1 reads MNHEY; CDR2 reads SMNVEV (reference sequence). Trimming stripped 5 bases from V and 3 bases from J, with 22 bases between. Here the CDR3 reads CASSPGTGRGWDTEAFF. The CDR3 DNA sequence: TGTGCCAGCAGTCCTGGGACGGGTAGGGGTTGGGACACTGAAGCTTTCTTT.